This entry is about one T cell receptor beta chain. Antigen: not known. V was pared by 2 bases and J by 6 bases, with 13 bases between. The CDR3 consists of 14 residues. The germline V gene has CDR1 GTSNPN and CDR2 SVGIG (reference sequence). The data stem from a study of graft-versus-host responses after intestinal transplantation. In the study overall: The study gave all recipients anti-thymocyte globulin induction, then tacrolimus and steroids for 2 to 3 years.

Findings and caveats of the study: Recipient marrow showed GvH clones, some seen first in ileum or blood.

Sequencing was performed with immunoSEQ multiplex PCR; in TCRdb, only in-frame clones are kept and a portion is missing. The repertoire has 65,000 to 85,000 clones, about nine tenths of them found once; the top ten carry roughly 8%. This TCR came from a human donor who was the organ donor for an intestinal transplant. The genes are TRBV30 and TRBJ1-4; possibly TRBD1 for D (6 bases). Sequences were derived from unstimulated CD8+ T cells sorted from spleen or lymph node cells, sampled before transplant. The CDR3 nucleotides read TGTGCCTGGAGTTGGGGGCTGTTCCATGAAAAACTGTTTTTT. Amino acid sequence: CAWSWGLFHEKLFF.